The 19 T cell receptor beta chains below were found in one sample sequenced in a study of human T cells and chemical hapten exposure. MiXCR, run by TCRdb on the RACE reads, gives a single entry per CDR3 protein. The sample consists of over 55,000 distinct CDR3 sequences, over 8.5% of them appearing once. Time point described: patch test 3, about 24 weeks after DPC sensitization. Described treatment: therapeutic diphenylcyclopropenone sensitization with weekly scalp DPC. This specimen was whole blood, taken in connection with sensitization to the hapten diphenylcyclopropenone (DPC). Every receptor here comes from a woman between 50 and 59 years old with alopecia areata. Some clones in this sample may be carry-over from other donors' samples.

The rearrangement uses TRBV10-3 and TRBJ2-7; 8 bases align to TRBD1. The CDR3 is 17 amino acids. Germline lookup yields CDR1 ENHRY and CDR2 SYGVKD. Trimming took 2 bases from V and 1 from J; bases not matched to a gene: 10. CDR3 bases: TGTGCCATCAGTGAGCCCCCTCCGGACAGGGAATCCTACGAGCAGTACTTC. Amino acids: CAISEPPPDRESYEQYF.

At least ten counts were recorded for this clonotype. The rearrangement joins TRBV28 to TRBJ2-7, with a weak D call TRBD1 (5 bases). Trimming stripped 5 bases from V and 3 bases from J, with 14 bases between. CDR1 is MDHEN and CDR2 is SYDVKM in the germline V gene. The CDR3 runs to 14 residues. This chain's CDR3 is CASSMTDPGYEQYF. As DNA, the CDR3 is TGTGCCAGCAGTATGACAGATCCCGGCTACGAGCAGTACTTC.

This clonotype was recorded many times. V and J are TRBV7-2 and TRBJ1-2, with D maybe TRBD1 (6 bases). Germline V gene sequence: CDR1 SGHTA, CDR2 FQGNSA. This CDR3 is built from 16 residues. V gave up 0 bases and J gave up 7 bases, with 18 bases separating them. Here the CDR3 reads CASSLALGGDGFGYTF. CDR3 sequence (DNA): TGTGCCAGCAGCTTAGCTCTGGGGGGCGACGGCTTTGGCTACACCTTC.

The gene calls are TRBV7-6 and TRBJ1-4, with D uncertain. V lost 5 bases and J lost 3, with 16 bases in between. CDR3 length equals 16 residues. Germline CDR1 SGHVS, CDR2 FNYEAQ. The CDR3 DNA sequence: TGTGCCAGCAGCATTAGGGCCCTTCGGGCTAATGAAAAACTGTTTTTT. As protein: CASSIRALRANEKLFF. Variable domain in full (rest from reference TRBV7-6 and TRBJ1-4): GAGVSQSPRYKVTKRGQDVALRCDPISGHVSLYWYRQALGQGPEFLTYFNYEAQQDKSGLPNDRFSAERPEGSISTLTIQRTEQRDSAMYRCASSIRALRANEKLFFGSGTQLSVL.

The table lists this clonotype with a few counts. The gene calls are TRBV11-2 and TRBJ2-1; 8 bases match TRBD1. J was trimmed by 2 bases and V by 5 bases; bases with no gene match: 8. This CDR3 contains 16 residues. CDR1 is SGHAT and CDR2 is FQNNGV in the germline V gene. CDR3 sequence reads: CASSRQTGAPYNEQFF. CDR3 sequence (DNA): TGTGCCAGCAGCCGACAGACAGGGGCCCCCTACAATGAGCAGTTCTTC.

This clonotype was seen only a few times. V usage is TRBV7-9 and J usage is TRBJ1-4; 9 positions agree with TRBD1. The germline gives CDR1 SEHNR, CDR2 FQNEAQ (reference sequence). V shed 4 bases, J shed 4 bases, and the junction held 4 bases outside the gene matches. CDR3 length: 15 residues. The CDR3 is CASSWGQGVNEKLFF. CDR3 coding DNA: TGTGCCAGCAGCTGGGGACAGGGAGTTAATGAAAAACTGTTTTTT.

The rearrangement joins TRBV28 to TRBJ1-2, with D perhaps matching TRBD1 (6 bases). This CDR3 is 13 amino acids long. Per the germline V gene, CDR1 is MDHEN and CDR2 is SYDVKM. Trimming shortened V by 6 bases and J by 8 bases, and 16 bases separated the two germline ends. CDR3 sequence reads: CASSGGRAFGYTF. CDR3 nucleotide sequence: TGTGCCAGCAGCGGGGGCAGGGCATTCGGCTACACCTTC.

This sequence joins TRBV5-1 and TRBJ2-3; 8 bases align to TRBD2. The CDR3 consists of 15 residues. Germline CDR1 is SGHRS and CDR2 is YFSETQ. V was pared by 5 bases and J by 2 bases, with 7 bases of the junction left unmatched. The CDR3 sequence: CASSSLAEPTDTQYF. The CDR3 nucleotides read TGCGCCAGCAGTTCACTAGCGGAGCCCACAGATACGCAGTATTTT.

V gene TRBV20-1 combines with J gene TRBJ1-2; 9 nucleotides agree with TRBD1. Germline CDR1 reads DFQATT; CDR2 reads SNEGSKA (reference sequence). The ends lost 2 bases at V and 4 bases at J; junction bases unmatched: 5. This CDR3 comprises 14 residues. CDR3 in amino acids: CSARPGQGSYGYTF. The CDR3 coding sequence is TGCAGTGCTAGACCCGGACAGGGGTCCTATGGCTACACCTTC.

The CDR3 DNA sequence: TGTGCCAGCAGCTTAGACGCTGGCAATGAGCAGTTCTTC. Its translation is CASSLDAGNEQFF. V is TRBV7-9 and J is TRBJ2-1; D gene uncertain. This CDR3 spans 13 amino acids. Germline values: CDR1 SEHNR, CDR2 FQNEAQ (reference sequence). Trimming left V 1 base short and J 6 bases short, with 7 bases between.

CDR3: CASGTGVYEQYF. The CDR3 coding sequence is TGTGCCAGCGGGACAGGGGTGTACGAGCAGTACTTC. V is TRBV6-1 and J is TRBJ2-7; 10 nucleotides align to TRBD1. V gave up 8 bases and J gave up 4 bases; unmatched junction bases: 2. CDR1 is MNHNS and CDR2 is SASEGT in the germline V gene. There are 12 residues in the CDR3.

CDR3 amino acids: CASSQTTGELFF. The CDR3 DNA reads TGTGCCAGCAGCCAAACCACCGGGGAGCTGTTTTTT. The V gene is TRBV3-1, the J gene TRBJ2-2; D ambiguous. V lost 2 bases, J lost 4 bases, and 2 bases lay in between. Germline lookup yields CDR1 LGHDT and CDR2 YNNKEL (reference sequence). This CDR3 contains 12 residues.

The chain employs TRBV12-3 or TRBV12-4 and TRBJ1-1; possibly TRBD1 for D (5 bases). V gave up 6 bases and J gave up 4 bases, with 9 bases separating them. This CDR3 comprises 12 residues. CDR3 residues: CASRMGGTEAFF. The CDR3 DNA reads TGTGCCAGCAGGATGGGGGGCACTGAAGCTTTCTTT.

This clonotype was observed at least ten times. The chain combines TRBV10-1 with TRBJ1-1; maybe TRBD1 (5 bases). Germline V CDR1 and CDR2: WNHNN, SYGVQD (reference sequence). The CDR3 is 14 amino acids. The germline V and J ends were trimmed by 6 bases and 1 base, with 12 bases remaining between them. The CDR3 nucleotides are TGCGCCAGCAGACCGGGACTGGGGAACACTGAAGCTTTCTTT. It is translated as CASRPGLGNTEAFF.

The sample holds many counts of this clonotype. The chain joins TRBV13 to TRBJ1-2, with a possible D match to TRBD1 (6 bases). The germline V gene has CDR1 PRHDT and CDR2 FYEKMQ (reference sequence). The V end was cut by 2 bases, the J end by 1 base, with 17 bases between. This CDR3 has 17 residues. The CDR3 protein is CASSLWGEQGFNYGYTF. CDR3 nucleotides: TGTGCCAGCAGCTTATGGGGCGAACAGGGATTTAACTATGGCTACACCTTC.

This rearrangement joins TRBV6-2 or TRBV6-3 to TRBJ2-2; D might be TRBD1 (5 bases). The CDR3 loop spans 12 amino acids. The ends were cut back, 10 bases at V and 6 bases at J, with 12 bases in the middle. Germline lookup yields CDR1 MNHEY and CDR2 SVGEGT. The CDR3 DNA follows: TGTGCCACCATCGACAGTCCCGGGGAGCTGTTTTTT. Its protein is CATIDSPGELFF.

This clonotype was detected a few times. Here the CDR3 reads CASSPGSKSSTDTQYF. The CDR3 bases are TGTGCCAGCAGCCCCGGGTCCAAATCTAGCACAGATACGCAGTATTTT. The rearrangement links TRBV6-2 or TRBV6-3 to TRBJ2-3; D gene uncertain. Germline assignment: CDR1 MNHEY and CDR2 SVGEGT. With 6 bases removed from V and 0 bases from J, the gap between germline ends came to 16 bases. The CDR3 is 16 residues long.

This clonotype has a count of ten or more. The genes are TRBV20-1 and TRBJ2-5, with 7 bases matching TRBD2. V lost 8 bases, J lost 2 bases, and 14 bases stayed unmatched. CDR1 DFQATT and CDR2 SNEGSKA come from the germline V gene (reference sequence). This CDR3 has 15 amino acids. The CDR3 DNA is TGCAGTCTAAGAGCGGGAACGCGACGACAAGAGACCCAGTACTTC. Encoded protein: CSLRAGTRRQETQYF.

This chain connects TRBV7-2 to TRBJ2-3; TRBD2 might be the D (5 bases). Trimming pared 1 base from V and 2 bases from J, leaving 13 bases between. Germline-derived CDR1 and CDR2 are SGHTA and FQGNSA. The CDR3 has 16 amino acids. CDR3 nucleotides: TGTGCCAGCAGCTTAGGGGCCCCAGCGGCCACAGATACGCAGTATTTT. This translates into CASSLGAPAATDTQYF.